A selection of T cell receptor beta chains follows, all from one sample in a study of cytomegalovirus exposure and HLA in healthy donors. Repertoires were generated with immunoSEQ multiplex PCR, while TCRdb's copy carries only in-frame clones and drops some. The sample contains 130,000 or so clones, over 75% of which appear only once. Sample: PBMCs. The source of these receptors is a woman aged 25 to 39 in good health and CMV-seronegative. CDR3s include the opening cysteine and the closing phenylalanine or tryptophan. The order of the fields is J gene, V gene, clone size, D gene, CDR3 protein, CDR3 DNA. The D gene is left open where the match is weak. Clone size is given for some rows only: seen once, a few or many times, or a class if the clone is expanded.

J: TRBJ1-5
V: TRBV30
size: NA
D: NA
CDR3: CAWRGSGGNQPQHF
DNA: TGTGCCTGGAGAGGGTCAGGGGGCAATCAGCCCCAGCATTTT

J: TRBJ2-7
V: TRBV27
size: NA
D: NA
CDR3: CASGPLYEQYF
DNA: TGTGCCAGCGGCCCTTTATACGAGCAGTACTTC

J: TRBJ1-4
V: TRBV5-1
size: NA
D: TRBD1
CDR3: CASSLYANQGAGEKLFF
DNA: TGCGCCAGCAGCTTGTATGCCAACCAGGGGGCCGGTGAAAAACTGTTTTTT

J: TRBJ2-1
V: TRBV2
size: NA
D: TRBD2
CDR3: CASRAGLAGGNEQFF
DNA: TGTGCCAGCAGGGCTGGACTAGCGGGAGGAAATGAGCAGTTCTTC

J: TRBJ1-1
V: TRBV7-9
size: NA
D: NA
CDR3: CASSRGQIEAFF
DNA: TGTGCCAGCAGCCGTGGACAGATTGAAGCTTTCTTT

J: TRBJ2-3
V: TRBV9
size: NA
D: NA
CDR3: CASSVEEGSPGLVDTQYF
DNA: TGTGCCAGCAGCGTAGAGGAGGGGTCACCCGGTTTGGTTGATACGCAGTATTTT

J: TRBJ2-5
V: TRBV5-4
size: NA
D: TRBD2
CDR3: CASSLGWTSGGAETQYF
DNA: TGTGCCAGCAGCCTTGGGTGGACTAGCGGGGGGGCTGAGACCCAGTACTTC

J: TRBJ1-4
V: TRBV7-8
size: NA
D: NA
CDR3: CASSLGGGDNEKLFF
DNA: TGTGCCAGCAGCTTAGGCGGGGGTGATAATGAAAAACTGTTTTTT

J: TRBJ1-4
V: TRBV14
size: once
D: TRBD1
CDR3: CASSRKTGAHTTNEKLFF
DNA: TGTGCCAGCAGCCGAAAGACAGGGGCCCACACCACTAATGAAAAACTGTTTTTT

J: TRBJ1-1
V: TRBV13
size: NA
D: NA
CDR3: CASSTRTENTEAFF
DNA: TGTGCCAGCAGCACCCGCACAGAAAACACTGAAGCTTTCTTT

J: TRBJ2-5
V: TRBV5-1
size: NA
D: NA
CDR3: CASSENQGGETQYF
DNA: TGCGCCAGCAGCGAAAACCAGGGGGGAGAGACCCAGTACTTC

J: TRBJ2-5
V: TRBV4-1
size: NA
D: NA
CDR3: CASSQDPPAGAQETQYF
DNA: TGCGCCAGCAGCCAAGATCCCCCGGCGGGGGCTCAAGAGACCCAGTACTTC